The clone carrying this TCR beta chain was observed a single time. The sample belongs to a study of blood T cells in healthy people across ages. With 9 bases removed from V and 4 bases from J, the gap between germline ends came to 18 bases. There are 14 residues in the CDR3. In germline, CDR1 is SGHTA, CDR2 FQGNSA. Primed by a sample-barcoded 5' primer and a J-beta primer mix, a second PCR proceeded for about 7 to 12 cycles. TCRdb redid the calling of the 5' RACE reads with MiXCR, one entry per CDR3 protein. The data contain roughly 2 million distinct CDR3 sequences, 49% of them singletons. The TCR originated in a woman in her thirties or forties in good health. The chain joins TRBV7-2 to TRBJ2-5; D is uncertain. Sequencing input: blood. The CDR3 region is CASHLTIVGETQYF. The CDR3 coding sequence is TGTGCCAGTCACCTCACCATAGTGGGAGAGACCCAGTACTTC.